The 10 T cell receptor beta chains below come from one sample, sequenced in a study of blood T cell repertoires in COVID-19. Measured with immunoSEQ multiplex PCR; TCRdb has only the in-frame clones, and not every one. The table includes around 250,000 clones, about 80% detected once. Sequenced sample: peripheral blood. The receptor source for this set is a man aged 45-65 years with active or convalescent COVID-19.

V gene TRBV27 combines with J gene TRBJ2-1; a possible D gene is TRBD2 (7 bases). Looked up from germline, CDR1 is MNHEY and CDR2 is SMNVEV (reference sequence). V gave up 7 bases and J gave up 10 bases, with 14 bases separating them. The length of the CDR3 is 12 residues. DNA of the CDR3: TGTGCCAGCACTACAGGGAGGGAAGAGCAGTTCTTC. Protein: CASTTGREEQFF.

This chain links TRBV19 with TRBJ2-2, with 7 nucleotides matching TRBD1. Germline trimming cut 5 bases from V and 5 bases from J; bases unmatched to any gene: 8. This CDR3 has 15 amino acids. Germline V lookup: CDR1 LNHDA, CDR2 SQIVND (reference sequence). The CDR3 bases are TGTGCCAGTAGTTTCCGGGACAGATTTACCGGGGAGCTGTTTTTT. Translation gives CASSFRDRFTGELFF. Looking up the rest from reference TRBV19 and TRBJ2-2 gives the full variable domain: DGGITQSPKYLFRKEGQNVTLSCEQNLNHDAMYWYRQDPGQGLRLIYYSQIVNDFQKGDIAEGYSVSREKKESFPLTVTSAQKNPTAFYLCASSFRDRFTGELFFGEGSRLTVL.

This chain uses TRBV19 with TRBJ2-1, with 8 nucleotides matching TRBD1. CDR1 and CDR2 (germline): LNHDA, SQIVND (reference sequence). V gave up 5 bases and J gave up 4 bases; unmatched junction bases: 4. The CDR3 extends over 14 amino acids. The CDR3 region has the DNA TGTGCCAGTAGTCCCCGGACAGGGTACAATGAGCAGTTCTTC. Its protein product is CASSPRTGYNEQFF.

The J gene is TRBJ1-1, the V gene TRBV28; the D is unclear. Germline loops: CDR1 MDHEN, CDR2 SYDVKM. This CDR3 spans 14 amino acids. V was shortened by 2 bases and J by 0 bases, with 7 bases between the two germline ends. CDR3 region: CASSLIQMNTEAFF. CDR3 sequence (DNA): TGTGCCAGCAGTTTAATTCAGATGAACACTGAAGCTTTCTTT. Based on the CDR3 plus reference TRBV28 and TRBJ1-1, the full variable domain is DVKVTQSSRYLVKRTGEKVFLECVQDMDHENMFWYRQDPGLGLRLIYFSYDVKMKEKGDIPEGYSVSREKKERFSLILESASTNQTSMYLCASSLIQMNTEAFFGQGTRLTVV.

The rearrangement joins TRBV6-5 to TRBJ1-5; TRBD1 is a possible D gene (5 bases). V gave up 7 bases and J gave up 3 bases, with 13 bases separating them. From germline, CDR1 is MNHEY and CDR2 SVGAGI. The CDR3 totals 14 residues. This CDR3 is CASNPRRDNQPQHF. The DNA for the CDR3 is TGTGCCAGCAACCCCCGCAGGGACAATCAGCCCCAGCATTTT.

This chain connects TRBV6-4 to TRBJ1-1, with TRBD1 identical over 8 bases. There are 14 residues in the CDR3. CDR1 is MRHNA, CDR2 SNTAGT, per germline. J lost 6 bases, V lost 6 bases, and 9 bases had no gene match. The DNA for the CDR3 is TGTGCCAGCAGGCCGGACAGGGAGTCCCCTGAAGCTTTCTTT. The encoded protein is CASRPDRESPEAFF.

V is TRBV27 and J is TRBJ2-5; 9 bases agree with TRBD2. The CDR3 runs 16 residues. Germline CDR1 reads MNHEY; CDR2 reads SMNVEV (reference sequence). V shed 2 bases and J 5 bases; nucleotides not matched to a gene: 9. This CDR3 is CASSLEAGGRSETQYF. The CDR3 region has the DNA TGTGCCAGCAGTTTAGAGGCGGGGGGGCGTTCGGAGACCCAGTACTTC.

This chain uses TRBV6-6 with TRBJ2-7; D is uncertain. This CDR3 is built from 15 residues. V lost 6 bases, J lost 4 bases, and 19 bases lay in between. CDR1 MNHNY and CDR2 SVGAGI come from the germline V gene (reference sequence). CDR3 sequence (DNA): TGTGCCAGCAGCCCGACTTCCTTTGGTTCATACGAGCAGTACTTC. Its translation is CASSPTSFGSYEQYF.

The chain joins TRBV5-1 to TRBJ1-2; TRBD1 aligns across 11 bases. This CDR3 spans 15 amino acids. The V segment lost 2 bases and the J segment 2 bases; nucleotides outside the gene matches: 2. Germline loops: CDR1 SGHRS, CDR2 YFSETQ. CDR3 in amino acids: CASSFGQGANYGYTF. The CDR3, as DNA: TGCGCCAGCAGCTTCGGACAGGGGGCGAACTATGGCTACACCTTC.

The rearrangement joins TRBV3-1 (or the pseudogene TRBV3-2) to TRBJ1-3, with 7 bases aligning to TRBD1. Losses at the gene ends were 7 bases for V and 3 bases for J; bases not matched to a gene: 6. CDR3 size: 14 residues. Germline-derived CDR1 and CDR2 are LGHDT and YNNKEL (reference sequence). Written as DNA, the CDR3 is TGTGCCAGCACCCTGACAGGGATTGGAAACACCATATATTTT. This encodes CASTLTGIGNTIYF.